This record concerns one TCR beta chain sequence. Its antigen remains unidentified. One base away there is no much larger clone; base qualities are not given. Taken from cysteine to phenylalanine, the CDR3 has 15 residues. Only the CDR3 DNA stays, 45 bases, in frame from base 1. At the junction V is shortened by 0 bases and J by 0 bases, with 6 bases in between. Per the germline V gene, SGHRS is the CDR1 and YFSETQ is the CDR2. Receptors were amplified or captured by RT-PCR. The sequencing machine was a NextSeq 550. TCRdb reprocessed the public reads (quality trimming at Q25 with fastp, clone calling with MiXCR) and kept in-frame beta chains. Identical CDR3 proteins give one entry, which carries the most common genes and DNA. The sample table contains 800,000 to 1,000,000 distinct CDR3 sequences; only one count was recorded for roughly 18% of them. Around 6% of the sample is in the top ten clones. The data derive from a study of patients and donors after allogeneic stem cell transplantation (TCRdb year 2020).

Recombination connected TRBV5-1 to TRBJ1-4; the D gene cannot be resolved reliably. This TCR derives from a human donor who was either an allogeneic HSCT recipient or a stem cell or donor lymphocyte infusion donor (not recorded which). It is not recorded whose cells these are; they may come from a transplant donor. Sequencing was performed on blood, either unsorted or a sorted T cell fraction (not recorded which). Here the CDR3 is given as CASSLERPTNEKLFF. The nucleotide sequence is TGCGCCAGCAGCTTGGAAAGGCCAACTAATGAAAAACTGTTTTTT.